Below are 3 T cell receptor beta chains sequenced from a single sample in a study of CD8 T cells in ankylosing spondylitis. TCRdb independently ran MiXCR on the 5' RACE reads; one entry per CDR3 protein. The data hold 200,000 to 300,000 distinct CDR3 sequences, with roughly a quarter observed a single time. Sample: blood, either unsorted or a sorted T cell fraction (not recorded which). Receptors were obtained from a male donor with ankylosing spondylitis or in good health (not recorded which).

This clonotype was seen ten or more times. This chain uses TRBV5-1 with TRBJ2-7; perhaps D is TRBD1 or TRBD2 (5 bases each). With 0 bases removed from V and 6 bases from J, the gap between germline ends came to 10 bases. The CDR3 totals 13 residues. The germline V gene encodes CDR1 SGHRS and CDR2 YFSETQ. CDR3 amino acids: CASSLAGAPEQYF. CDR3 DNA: TGCGCCAGCAGCTTGGCCGGGGCCCCCGAGCAGTACTTC.

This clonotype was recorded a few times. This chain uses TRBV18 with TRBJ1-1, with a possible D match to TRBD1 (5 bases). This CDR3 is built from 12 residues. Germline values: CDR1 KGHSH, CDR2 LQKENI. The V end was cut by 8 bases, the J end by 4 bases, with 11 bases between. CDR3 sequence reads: CASSQGATEAFF. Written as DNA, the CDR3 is TGTGCCAGCAGTCAGGGTGCCACTGAAGCTTTCTTT.

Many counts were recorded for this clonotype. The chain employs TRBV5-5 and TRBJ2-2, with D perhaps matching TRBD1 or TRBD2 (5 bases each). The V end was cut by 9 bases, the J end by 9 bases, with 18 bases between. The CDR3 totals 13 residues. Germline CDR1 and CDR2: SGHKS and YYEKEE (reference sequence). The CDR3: CATAGREPRELFF. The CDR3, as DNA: TGTGCCACCGCCGGCAGGGAGCCCCGGGAGCTGTTTTTT.